Detailed here is one TCR beta chain. The antigen is undetermined. Produced via immunoSEQ multiplex PCR; TCRdb's table is partial and in-frame only. The repertoire has more than 2 million clones, 85% to 95% of them found once; the top ten carry more than 0.1%. The data were obtained in a study of shared clonotypes between healthy human individuals. Study context: Three plates each covered CD4 naive and memory; CD8 naive two, CD8 memory one. Study-wide findings and caveats: Tissue TCR repertoires likely differ from these blood-only repertoires.

This CDR3 has 13 amino acids. Unmatched junction bases numbered 8, after V lost 3 bases and J lost 6 bases. Germline V gene lookup returns CDR1 GTSNPN and CDR2 SVGIG (reference sequence). The receptor was derived from a man aged 18 to 30 in good health. Sequencing was performed on naive CD4+ T cells sorted from blood. As for subset: CD45RA+ positively selected. This sequence joins TRBV30 and TRBJ2-7; 7 bases match TRBD1. CDR3 DNA: TGTGCCTGGAGCGCAGACAGGGCCCGCGAGCAGTACTTC. This sequence encodes CAWSADRAREQYF.